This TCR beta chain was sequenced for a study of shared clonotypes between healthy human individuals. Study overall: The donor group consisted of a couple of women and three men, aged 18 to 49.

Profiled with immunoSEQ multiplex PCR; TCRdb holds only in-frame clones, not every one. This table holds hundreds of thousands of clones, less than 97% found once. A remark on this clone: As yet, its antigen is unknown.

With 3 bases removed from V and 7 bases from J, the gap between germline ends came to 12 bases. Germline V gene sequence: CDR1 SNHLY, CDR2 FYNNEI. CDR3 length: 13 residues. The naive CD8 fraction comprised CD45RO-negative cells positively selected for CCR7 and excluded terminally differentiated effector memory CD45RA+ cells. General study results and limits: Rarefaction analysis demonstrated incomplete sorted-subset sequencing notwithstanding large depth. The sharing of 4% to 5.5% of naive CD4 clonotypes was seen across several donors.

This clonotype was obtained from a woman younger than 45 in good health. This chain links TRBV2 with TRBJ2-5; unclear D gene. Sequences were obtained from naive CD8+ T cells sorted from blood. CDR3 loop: CASSEVVSVTQYF. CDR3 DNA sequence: TGTGCCAGCAGTGAGGTCGTAAGTGTGACCCAGTACTTC.